These T cell receptor beta chains were read from a single sample in a study of T cells in Graves' hyperthyroidism and ophthalmopathy. Each CDR3 protein is one row after TCRdb ran MiXCR on the multiplex PCR reads. The table lists roughly 300,000 distinct CDR3 sequences, 18% of them singletons. The sample consisted of blood. All receptors come from a woman aged 50 to 65 with Graves' hyperthyroidism. Both conserved end residues are part of each CDR3. The order of the fields is J gene, clone size, D gene, V gene, CDR3 length, CDR3 DNA, CDR3 protein. The D gene is left open where the match is weak. Clone size, where shown, is once, few, many, or a class for clones that have expanded.

TRBJ2-3,-,TRBD2,TRBV7-9,17,TGTGCCAGCAGCTTAGCTGGCGGGGGGGCCCTCACAGATACGCAGTATTTT,CASSLAGGGALTDTQYF
TRBJ1-1,few,TRBD1,TRBV5-1,14,TGCGCCAGCGGCTTCGGACAGGGAGGGACTGAAGCTTTCTTT,CASGFGQGGTEAFF
TRBJ1-2,many,-,TRBV6-1,13,TGTGCCAGCAGTCCCACAGAGGCTCTTGGCTACACCTTC,CASSPTEALGYTF
TRBJ2-3,few,-,TRBV5-1,15,TGCGCCAGCAAGAATTCTCCACAGACCAGGGATACGCAGTATTTT,CASKNSPQTRDTQYF
TRBJ2-7,many,-,TRBV20-1,14,TGCAGTGCTAGGTTCGCAGGGCAATCCTACGAGCAGTACTTC,CSARFAGQSYEQYF
TRBJ2-1,-,TRBD2,TRBV6-1,13,TGTGCCAGCAAGCGGGAGGCGTACAATGAGCAGTTCTTC,CASKREAYNEQFF
TRBJ1-5,many,-,TRBV20-1,15,TGCAGTGCTAGAGAGGCACAGGGCGGCAATCAGCCCCAGCATTTT,CSAREAQGGNQPQHF
TRBJ1-2,many,TRBD1,TRBV28,12,TGTGCCAGCAGGACGACAGGGCGCGGCTACACCTTC,CASRTTGRGYTF
TRBJ2-2,many,TRBD2,TRBV27,15,TGTGCCAGCAGGGTGCGGGGGGGTCCTACCGGGGAGCTGTTTTTT,CASRVRGGPTGELFF
TRBJ1-5,many,TRBD1,TRBV28,14,TGTGCCAGCAGTTTAGAGGACAGGGGACAGCCCCAGCATTTT,CASSLEDRGQPQHF
TRBJ2-7,few,-,TRBV10-3,14,TGTGCCATCAGTGACGAGGGAAGAACCTACGAGCAGTACTTC,CAISDEGRTYEQYF
TRBJ2-3,many,-,TRBV12-3/TRBV12-4,14,TGTGCCAGCAGTTTAGGGGGGCTCACAGATACGCAGTATTTT,CASSLGGLTDTQYF
TRBJ2-7,many,-,TRBV6-1,16,TGTGCCACCGAAAGGATGGGTTCGGGAGCGGGCGCCGAGCAGTACTTC,CATERMGSGAGAEQYF
TRBJ2-2,-,TRBD2,TRBV12-3/TRBV12-4,16,TGTGCCAGCAGTAAGGGACTAGCGGGAGGGCACGGGGAGCTGTTTTTT,CASSKGLAGGHGELFF